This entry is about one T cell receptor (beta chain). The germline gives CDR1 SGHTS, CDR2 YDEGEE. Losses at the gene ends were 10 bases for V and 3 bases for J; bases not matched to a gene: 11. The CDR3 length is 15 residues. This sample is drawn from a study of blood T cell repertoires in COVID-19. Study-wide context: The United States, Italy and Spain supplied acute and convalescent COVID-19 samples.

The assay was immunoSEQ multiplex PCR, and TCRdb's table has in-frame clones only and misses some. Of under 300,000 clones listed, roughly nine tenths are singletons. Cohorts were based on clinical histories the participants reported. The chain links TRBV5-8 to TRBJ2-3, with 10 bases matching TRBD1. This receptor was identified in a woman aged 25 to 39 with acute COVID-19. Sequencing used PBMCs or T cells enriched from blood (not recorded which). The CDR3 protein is CAARQGAIITDTQYF. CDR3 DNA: TGTGCCGCACGACAGGGGGCTATAATTACAGATACGCAGTATTTT.